This T cell receptor (beta chain) was identified in a study of blood T cell repertoires in COVID-19. Study-level background: The United States, Italy and Spain were the sources of the acute and convalescent COVID-19 samples.

All enrollees were about 18 to 89 years old and from 20 to 25 US areas. Participant-given clinical history determined each cohort assignment. V gave up 5 bases and J gave up 13 bases, with 20 bases separating them. The V gene's germline CDR1 is SGHTA and CDR2 FQGNSA. The length of the CDR3 is 13 residues. Profiled with immunoSEQ multiplex PCR; TCRdb holds only in-frame clones, not every one. The data show about 210,000 clones, about 81% seen once. The clonotype was recovered from a man aged 35-49 years who had recovered from COVID-19. V is TRBV7-2 and J is TRBJ2-5; weak D call: TRBD2 (7 bases). Sample: PBMCs or T cells enriched from blood (not recorded which). CDR3 bases: TGTGCCAGCAGCCCAGTCTGGGGGGGGCGTCCGTACTTC. This gives the protein CASSPVWGGRPYF.